The 2 T cell receptor beta chains listed next were all sequenced from one sample in a study of blood T cell repertoires in COVID-19. Data came from immunoSEQ multiplex PCR; TCRdb stores just in-frame clones and leaves some out. The repertoire has fewer than 200,000 clones, nearly 90% of them found once; the top ten carry less than 2%. What was sequenced was peripheral blood. These TCRs come from a man aged 18-30 years who had recovered from COVID-19.

V gene TRBV6-6 combines with J gene TRBJ1-1; D not resolved. The CDR3 has 15 residues. CDR1 is MNHNY, CDR2 SVGAGI, per germline (reference sequence). Trimming took off 6 bases at V and 1 base at J, with 15 bases between the two ends. CDR3 amino acids: CASRPPSPTNTEAFF. The CDR3 nucleotides read TGTGCCAGCAGACCTCCGAGCCCCACGAACACTGAAGCTTTCTTT.

The rearrangement links TRBV28 to TRBJ2-7; 7 bases are a match to TRBD1. Trimming removed 8 bases from V and 0 bases from J; junction bases left unmatched: 4. Germline CDR1 MDHEN, CDR2 SYDVKM. The CDR3 is made up of 13 amino acids. CDR3 in amino acids: CASQRQGSYEQYF. For the CDR3, the DNA is TGTGCCAGCCAGAGACAGGGCTCCTACGAGCAGTACTTC.